This TCR beta chain was captured by sequencing in a study of cytomegalovirus exposure and HLA in healthy donors. About the study: The 110 or so validation repertoires used the same platform as the roughly 670 first-cohort repertoires, a later analysis reported.

The CDR3 sequence is 15 residues long. Trimming took off 6 bases at V and 0 bases at J, with 12 bases between the two ends. Germline-derived CDR1 and CDR2 are SGDLS and YYNGEE. Measured with immunoSEQ multiplex PCR; TCRdb has only the in-frame clones, and not every one. In the table there are over 50,000 clones, 95% to 97% of which are singletons. Overall study results and limits: Whilst most TCR sequences proved rare, a subset of public TCRs occurred across many donors.

A remark on this clone: Its antigen is currently unknown.

The sequence was collected from a young woman in good health and CMV-seronegative. The chain links TRBV9 to TRBJ2-2; D unclear. The sample was PBMCs. In DNA, the CDR3 is TGTGCCAGCACCCCGTGGCAGACGAACACCGGGGAGCTGTTTTTT. Its translation: CASTPWQTNTGELFF.